The sequence of this T cell receptor beta chain was determined in a study of blood T cell repertoires in COVID-19. There are 14 residues in the CDR3. CDR1 and CDR2 (germline): LGHNA, YNFKEQ. Trimming stripped 4 bases from V and 6 bases from J, with 12 bases between. Sequencing used immunoSEQ multiplex PCR; TCRdb keeps in-frame clones, though not all of them. The sample has roughly 200,000 clones, around 88% seen once. The chain employs TRBV4-2 and TRBJ2-2; perhaps TRBD1 as D (5 bases). This sequence originates from a man aged 35-49 years with acute COVID-19. Sequencing was done on a sample of PBMCs or T cells enriched from blood (not recorded which). In nucleotides, the CDR3 is TGTGCCAGCAGCCCCCTGCCGACAGCCGGGGAGCTGTTTTTT. Protein product: CASSPLPTAGELFF.